The 11 T cell receptor beta chains below were found in one sample sequenced in a study of T cell responses to AZD1222 COVID-19 vaccine. Profiling relied on immunoSEQ multiplex PCR, and the TCRdb table lists in-frame clones only, not all of them. The profile covers about 180,000 clones, with more than 75% appearing a single time and 20% to 30% taken by the ten largest. The sequencing used peripheral blood, collected 28 days after the second AZD1222 dose. These receptors were taken from an adult who received the AZD1222 COVID-19 vaccine.

This chain joins TRBV12-1 and TRBJ1-2; the table's TRBD1 call for D was not verified on the DNA. TRBV12-1 counts as a pseudogene. This CDR3 comprises 13 residues. The CDR3 bases are TGTGCCAGCAGCGTAGCAGGGGGCTATGGCTACACCTTC. Its protein product is CASSVAGGYGYTF.

In DNA form, the CDR3 reads TGTGCCAGTCGGGCTAGCGAGTACAATGAGCAGTTCTTC. It yields the protein CASRASEYNEQFF. The chain is built from TRBV19 and TRBJ2-1, with a tentative D call TRBD2 (6 bases). In germline, CDR1 is LNHDA, CDR2 SQIVND (reference sequence). V was cut by 8 bases and J by 4 bases, with 12 bases left in between. The CDR3 totals 13 residues.

This chain joins TRBV5-4 and TRBJ2-7; 8 nucleotides line up with TRBD1. This CDR3 spans 15 amino acids. V shed 0 bases and J 2 bases; nucleotides not matched to a gene: 4. Germline loops: CDR1 SGHNT, CDR2 YYREEE (reference sequence). The CDR3 protein is CASSLGGQGTYEQYF. CDR3 DNA: TGTGCCAGCAGCTTGGGTGGACAGGGTACCTACGAGCAGTACTTC.

The V gene is TRBV3-1 (or the pseudogene TRBV3-2), the J gene TRBJ2-2; D perhaps matches TRBD1 (6 bases). V was clipped by 0 bases and J by 15 bases, with 14 bases between them. The length of the CDR3 is 13 residues. The germline CDR1 and CDR2 sequences are LGHDT and YNNKEL (reference sequence). Written as DNA, the CDR3 is TGTGCCAGCAGCCAAGAAGGGACGAGGGGGATGTTTTTT. It encodes CASSQEGTRGMFF.

The rearrangement joins TRBV5-5 to TRBJ1-2; D is ambiguous. The germline CDR1 and CDR2 sequences are SGHKS and YYEKEE (reference sequence). This CDR3 has 12 amino acids. The V end was cut by 4 bases, the J end by 7 bases, with 11 bases between. This chain's CDR3 is CASSPGPSGYTF. The CDR3 DNA reads as TGTGCCAGCAGCCCAGGCCCGTCTGGCTACACCTTC. The complete variable domain, with remaining parts taken from reference TRBV5-5 and TRBJ1-2, reads DAGVTQSPTHLIKTRGQQVTLRCSPISGHKSVSWYQQVLGQGPQFIFQYYEKEERGRGNFPDRFSARQFPNYSSELNVNALLLGDSALYLCASSPGPSGYTFGSGTRLTVV.

V is TRBV7-9 and J is TRBJ2-1; 10 bases line up with TRBD1. The CDR3 extends over 16 amino acids. Germline CDR1 reads SEHNR; CDR2 reads FQNEAQ (reference sequence). J was trimmed by 4 bases and V by 5 bases; bases with no gene match: 8. The CDR3 sequence is CASSLLAGQGYNEQFF. The CDR3 DNA is TGTGCCAGCAGCCTACTGGCGGGACAGGGGTACAATGAGCAGTTCTTC.

This CDR3 is CASSQKLGLAGRDEQFF. The CDR3 bases are TGTGCCAGCAGCCAAAAATTAGGACTAGCGGGACGGGATGAGCAGTTCTTC. The chain has TRBV3-1 (or the pseudogene TRBV3-2) and TRBJ2-1; 12 nucleotides match TRBD2. Germline V CDR1 and CDR2: LGHDT, YNNKEL (reference sequence). This CDR3 has 17 amino acids. Trimming at V came to 2 bases and at J to 8 bases, leaving 10 bases not matched to a gene.

This clone was seen just once. V and J are TRBV2 and TRBJ2-5, with 10 bases aligning to TRBD2. The CDR3 is 17 amino acids. Germline CDR1 reads SNHLY; CDR2 reads FYNNEI. Unmatched junction bases numbered 13, after V lost 4 bases and J lost 5 bases. This CDR3 reads CASSVLTSGLQRETQYF. The CDR3 DNA reads TGTGCCAGCAGTGTATTGACTAGCGGGTTACAAAGGGAGACCCAGTACTTC.

In DNA form, the CDR3 reads TGTGCCAGCAGCGGCTCAGCCCCCTCCTACGAGCAGTACTTC. Translated, it gives CASSGSAPSYEQYF. This chain connects TRBV4-2 to TRBJ2-7; D is unclear. V lost 5 bases and J 0 bases, leaving 11 bases between the germline ends. Germline-derived CDR1 and CDR2 are LGHNA and YNFKEQ. The CDR3 sequence is 14 residues long.

This clone was observed a handful of times. The chain carries TRBV24-1 and TRBJ1-2; 7 bases line up with TRBD1. Germline trimming cut 4 bases from V and 3 bases from J; bases unmatched to any gene: 4. The CDR3 length is 14 residues. The V gene's germline CDR1 is KGHDR and CDR2 SFDVKD. CDR3: CATSDLDRDYGYTF. The CDR3 DNA is TGTGCCACCAGTGACCTCGACAGGGACTATGGCTACACCTTC.

V gene TRBV19 combines with J gene TRBJ2-2; 7 bases line up with TRBD2. The V gene end was trimmed by 7 bases and the J gene end by 6 bases; junction bases not matched to a gene: 17. The length of the CDR3 is 17 residues. Germline V gene sequence: CDR1 LNHDA, CDR2 SQIVND (reference sequence). The CDR3 coding sequence is TGTGCCAGTATCGGGGGGATGGGCCAAGCGAGACCCGGGGAGCTGTTTTTT. It is translated as CASIGGMGQARPGELFF.